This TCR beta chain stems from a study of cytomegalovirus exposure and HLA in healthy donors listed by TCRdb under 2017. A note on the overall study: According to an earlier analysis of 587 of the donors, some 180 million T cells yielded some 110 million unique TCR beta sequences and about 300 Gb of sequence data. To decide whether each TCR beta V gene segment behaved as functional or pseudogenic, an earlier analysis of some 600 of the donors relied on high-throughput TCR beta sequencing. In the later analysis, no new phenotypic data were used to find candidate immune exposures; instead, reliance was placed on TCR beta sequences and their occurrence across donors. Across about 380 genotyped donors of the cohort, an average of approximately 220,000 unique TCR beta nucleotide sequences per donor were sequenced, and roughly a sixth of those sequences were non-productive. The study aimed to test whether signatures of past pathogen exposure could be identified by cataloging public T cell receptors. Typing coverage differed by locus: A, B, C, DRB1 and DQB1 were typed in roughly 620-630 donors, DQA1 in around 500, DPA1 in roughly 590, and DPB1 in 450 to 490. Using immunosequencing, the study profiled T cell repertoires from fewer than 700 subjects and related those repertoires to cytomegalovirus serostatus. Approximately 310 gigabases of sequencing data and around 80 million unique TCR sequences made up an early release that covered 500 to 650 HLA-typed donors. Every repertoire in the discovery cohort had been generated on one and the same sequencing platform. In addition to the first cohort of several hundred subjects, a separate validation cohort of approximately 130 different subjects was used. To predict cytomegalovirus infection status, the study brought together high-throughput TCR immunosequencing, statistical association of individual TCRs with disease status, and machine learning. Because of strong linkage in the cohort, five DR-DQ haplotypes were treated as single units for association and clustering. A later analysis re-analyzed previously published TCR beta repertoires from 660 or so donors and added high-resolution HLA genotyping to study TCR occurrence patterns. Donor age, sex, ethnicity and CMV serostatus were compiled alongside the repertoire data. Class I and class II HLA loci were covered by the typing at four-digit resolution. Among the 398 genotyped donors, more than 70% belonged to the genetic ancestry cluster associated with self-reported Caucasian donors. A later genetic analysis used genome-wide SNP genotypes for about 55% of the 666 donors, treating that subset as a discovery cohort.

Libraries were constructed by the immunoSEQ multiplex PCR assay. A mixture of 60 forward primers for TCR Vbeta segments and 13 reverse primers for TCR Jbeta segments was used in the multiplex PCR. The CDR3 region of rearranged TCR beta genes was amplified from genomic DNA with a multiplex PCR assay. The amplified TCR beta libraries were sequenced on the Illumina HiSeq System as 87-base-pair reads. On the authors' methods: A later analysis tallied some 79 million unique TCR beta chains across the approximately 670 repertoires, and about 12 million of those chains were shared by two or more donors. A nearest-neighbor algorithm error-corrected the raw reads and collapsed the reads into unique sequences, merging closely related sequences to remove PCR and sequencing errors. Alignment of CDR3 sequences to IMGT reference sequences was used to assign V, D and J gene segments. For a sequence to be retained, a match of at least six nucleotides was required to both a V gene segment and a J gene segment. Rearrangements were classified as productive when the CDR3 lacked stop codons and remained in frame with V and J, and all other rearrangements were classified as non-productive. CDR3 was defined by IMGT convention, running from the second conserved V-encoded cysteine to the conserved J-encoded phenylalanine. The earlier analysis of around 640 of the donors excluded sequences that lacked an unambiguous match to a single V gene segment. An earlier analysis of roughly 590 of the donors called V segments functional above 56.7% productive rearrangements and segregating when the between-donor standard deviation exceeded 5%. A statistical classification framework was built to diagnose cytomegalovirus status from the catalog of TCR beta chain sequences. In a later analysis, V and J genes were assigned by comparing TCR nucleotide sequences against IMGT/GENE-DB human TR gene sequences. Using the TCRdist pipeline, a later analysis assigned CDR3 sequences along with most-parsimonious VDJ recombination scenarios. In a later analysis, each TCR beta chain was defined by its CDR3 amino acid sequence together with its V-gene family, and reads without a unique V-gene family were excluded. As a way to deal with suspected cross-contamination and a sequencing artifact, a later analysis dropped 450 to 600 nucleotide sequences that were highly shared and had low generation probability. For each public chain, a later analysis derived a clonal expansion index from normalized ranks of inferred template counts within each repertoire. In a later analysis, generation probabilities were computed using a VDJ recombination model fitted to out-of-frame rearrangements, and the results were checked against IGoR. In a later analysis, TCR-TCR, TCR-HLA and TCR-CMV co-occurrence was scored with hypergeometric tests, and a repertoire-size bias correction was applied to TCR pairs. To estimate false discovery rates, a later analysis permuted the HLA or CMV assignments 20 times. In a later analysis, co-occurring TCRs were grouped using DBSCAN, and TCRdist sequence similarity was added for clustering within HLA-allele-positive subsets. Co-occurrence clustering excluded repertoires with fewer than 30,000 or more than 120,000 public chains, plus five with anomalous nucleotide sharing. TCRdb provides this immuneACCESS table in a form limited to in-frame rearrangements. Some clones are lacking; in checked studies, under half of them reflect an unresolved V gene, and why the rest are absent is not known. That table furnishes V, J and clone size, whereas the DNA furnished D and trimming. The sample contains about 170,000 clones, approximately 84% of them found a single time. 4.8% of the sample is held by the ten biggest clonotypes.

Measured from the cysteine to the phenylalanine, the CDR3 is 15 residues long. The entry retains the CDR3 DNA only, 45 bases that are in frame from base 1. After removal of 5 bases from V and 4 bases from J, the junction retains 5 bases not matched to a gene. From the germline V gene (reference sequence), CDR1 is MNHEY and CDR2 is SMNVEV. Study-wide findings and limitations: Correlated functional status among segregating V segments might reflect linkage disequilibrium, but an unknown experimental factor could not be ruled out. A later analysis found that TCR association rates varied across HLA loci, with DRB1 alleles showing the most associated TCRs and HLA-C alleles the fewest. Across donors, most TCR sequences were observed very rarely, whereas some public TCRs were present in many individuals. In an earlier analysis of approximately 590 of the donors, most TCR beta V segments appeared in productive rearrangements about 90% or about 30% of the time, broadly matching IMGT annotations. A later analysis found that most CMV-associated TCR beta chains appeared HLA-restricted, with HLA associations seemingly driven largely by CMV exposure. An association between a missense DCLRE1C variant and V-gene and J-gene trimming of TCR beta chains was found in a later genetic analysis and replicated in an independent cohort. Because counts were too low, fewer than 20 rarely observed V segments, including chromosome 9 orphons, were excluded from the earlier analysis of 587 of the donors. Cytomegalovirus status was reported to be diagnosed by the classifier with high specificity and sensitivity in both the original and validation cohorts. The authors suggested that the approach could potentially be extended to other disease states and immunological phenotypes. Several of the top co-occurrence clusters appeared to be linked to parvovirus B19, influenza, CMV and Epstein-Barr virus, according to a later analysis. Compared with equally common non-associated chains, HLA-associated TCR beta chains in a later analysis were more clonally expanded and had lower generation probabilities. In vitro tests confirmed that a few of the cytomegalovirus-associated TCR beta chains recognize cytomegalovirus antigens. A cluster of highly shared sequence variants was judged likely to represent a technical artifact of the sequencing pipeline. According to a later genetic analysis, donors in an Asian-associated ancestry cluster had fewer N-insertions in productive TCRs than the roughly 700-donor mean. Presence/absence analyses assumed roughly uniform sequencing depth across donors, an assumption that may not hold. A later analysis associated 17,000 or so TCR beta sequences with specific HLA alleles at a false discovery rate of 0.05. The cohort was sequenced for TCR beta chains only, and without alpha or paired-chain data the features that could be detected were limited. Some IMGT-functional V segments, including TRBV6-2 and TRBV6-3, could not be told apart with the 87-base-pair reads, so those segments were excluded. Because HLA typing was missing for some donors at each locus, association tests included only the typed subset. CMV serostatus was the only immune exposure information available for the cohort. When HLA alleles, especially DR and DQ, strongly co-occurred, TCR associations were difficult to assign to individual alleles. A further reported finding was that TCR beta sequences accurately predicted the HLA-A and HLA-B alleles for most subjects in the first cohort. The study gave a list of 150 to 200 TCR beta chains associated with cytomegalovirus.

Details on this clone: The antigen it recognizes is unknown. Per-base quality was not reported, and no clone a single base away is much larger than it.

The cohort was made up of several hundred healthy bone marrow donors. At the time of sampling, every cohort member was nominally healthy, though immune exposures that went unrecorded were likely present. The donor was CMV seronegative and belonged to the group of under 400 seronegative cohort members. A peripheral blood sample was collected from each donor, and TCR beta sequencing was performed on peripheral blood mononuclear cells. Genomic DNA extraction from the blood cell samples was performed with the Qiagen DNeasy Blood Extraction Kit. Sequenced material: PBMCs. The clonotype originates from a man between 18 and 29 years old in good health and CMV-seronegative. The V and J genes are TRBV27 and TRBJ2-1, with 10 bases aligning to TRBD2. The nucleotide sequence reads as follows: TGTGCCAGCAGTCCCGGGACTAGCGTTTACAATGAGCAGTTCTTC. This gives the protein CASSPGTSVYNEQFF.